Listed here are 10 T cell receptor beta chains from one sample, sequenced in a study of CD8 T cells in ankylosing spondylitis. MiXCR, run by TCRdb on the 5' RACE reads, gives a single entry per CDR3 protein. This table has a few hundred thousand distinct CDR3 sequences, roughly a tenth appearing once. The sample comprised blood, either unsorted or a sorted T cell fraction (not recorded which). Receptors were obtained from a male donor with ankylosing spondylitis or in good health (not recorded which).

Many counts were recorded for this clonotype. This chain connects TRBV3-1 to TRBJ2-7, with a possible D match to TRBD1 (6 bases). Germline CDR1 reads LGHDT; CDR2 reads YNNKEL (reference sequence). Trimming pared 1 base from V and 0 bases from J, leaving 16 bases between. There are 17 residues in the CDR3. CDR3 protein: CASSQGLTGSGSYEQYF. The CDR3 DNA reads TGTGCCAGCAGCCAAGGCCTAACAGGGAGTGGCTCCTACGAGCAGTACTTC.

This clonotype was recorded many times. V gene TRBV7-2 combines with J gene TRBJ2-5, with unresolved D. This CDR3 contains 13 residues. Germline V lookup: CDR1 SGHTA, CDR2 FQGNSA. Trimming removed 5 bases from V and 2 bases from J, with 9 bases in between. The CDR3 is CASSPTRQETQYF. The CDR3 DNA is TGTGCCAGCAGCCCTACTCGGCAAGAGACCCAGTACTTC.

The rearrangement uses TRBV7-3 and TRBJ2-1, with 7 bases lining up with TRBD2. Germline values: CDR1 SGHTA, CDR2 FQGTGA. The CDR3 extends over 15 amino acids. With 4 bases clipped from V and 7 bases from J, the junction kept 10 bases outside the gene matches. CDR3 nucleotides: TGTGCCAGCAGCTCCCCCCGGGCCGGGGGGAATGAGCAGTTCTTC. Protein: CASSSPRAGGNEQFF.

Ten or more counts support this clonotype. The rearrangement uses TRBV4-1 and TRBJ2-1, with D perhaps assigned TRBD1 or TRBD2 (5 bases each). Trimming left V 4 bases short and J 8 bases short, with 18 bases between. Germline lookup yields CDR1 MGHRA and CDR2 YSYEKL. This CDR3 is built from 15 residues. CDR3 region: CASSLVRDPGDEQFF. CDR3 bases: TGCGCCAGCAGCCTTGTCCGGGACCCCGGCGATGAGCAGTTCTTC.

This clonotype was recorded many times. This chain joins TRBV6-5 and TRBJ2-7, with TRBD1 identical over 7 bases. The germline V gene has CDR1 MNHEY and CDR2 SVGAGI. Trimming cost V 2 bases and J 0 bases; bases outside gene matches: 4. CDR3 length: 15 residues. CDR3 residues: CASSYGTASSYEQYF. The CDR3 DNA sequence: TGTGCCAGCAGTTACGGGACAGCCAGCTCCTACGAGCAGTACTTC.

This clonotype was seen ten or more times. CDR3 coding DNA: TGTGCCAGCAGCTTAGTAGGTAGCGGGGGGGCTGGAGATACGCAGTATTTT. Its translation: CASSLVGSGGAGDTQYF. The J gene is TRBJ2-3, the V gene TRBV7-2, with 11 bases lining up with TRBD2. The germline gives CDR1 SGHTA, CDR2 FQGNSA. The CDR3 length is 17 residues. With 1 base clipped from V and 5 bases from J, the junction kept 8 bases outside the gene matches. Variable domain in full (rest from reference TRBV7-2 and TRBJ2-3): GAGVSQSPSNKVTEKGKDVELRCDPISGHTALYWYRQSLGQGLEFLIYFQGNSAPDKSGLPSDRFSAERTGGSVSTLTIQRTQQEDSAVYLCASSLVGSGGAGDTQYFGPGTRLTVL.

This clonotype occurred many times. The CDR3 DNA sequence: TGCAGTGCTAAAAGTAGCGCGGGGGCCAAAAACATTCAGTACTTC. Its translation is CSAKSSAGAKNIQYF. J is TRBJ2-4 and V is TRBV20-1, with D tentatively TRBD2 (6 bases). Trimming stripped 4 bases from V and 1 base from J, with 14 bases between. This CDR3 has 15 amino acids. The germline gives CDR1 DFQATT, CDR2 SNEGSKA (reference sequence).

CDR3 loop: CASSLSSGVVETQYF. Here the CDR3 DNA reads TGTGCCAGCAGCTTAAGTAGCGGGGTAGTCGAGACCCAGTACTTC. The chain couples TRBV7-2 to TRBJ2-5; 8 nucleotides align to TRBD2. Trimming at V came to 2 bases and at J to 5 bases, leaving 7 bases not matched to a gene. The CDR3 is 15 residues long. CDR1 is SGHTA, CDR2 FQGNSA, per germline. Using reference TRBV7-2 and TRBJ2-5 for the parts outside the CDR3, the full variable domain is GAGVSQSPSNKVTEKGKDVELRCDPISGHTALYWYRQSLGQGLEFLIYFQGNSAPDKSGLPSDRFSAERTGGSVSTLTIQRTQQEDSAVYLCASSLSSGVVETQYFGPGTRLLVL.

In this sample, this clonotype turned up many times. This chain connects TRBV12-3 or TRBV12-4 to TRBJ2-7; tentatively, D is TRBD2 (5 bases). V was trimmed by 5 bases and J by 5 bases, leaving 13 bases between them. This CDR3 contains 13 residues. The CDR3 DNA is TGTGCCAGCAGTAGGGTCATGAGGGACGAGCAGTACTTC. Translating it yields CASSRVMRDEQYF.

This clonotype appeared a few times. The chain employs TRBV20-1 and TRBJ2-2; 10 nucleotides match TRBD2. Trimming took 3 bases from V and 0 from J; bases not matched to a gene: 7. Germline CDR1 reads DFQATT; CDR2 reads SNEGSKA (reference sequence). The CDR3 is 17 amino acids. CDR3 amino acids: CSARLSSGRPNTGELFF. CDR3 coding DNA: TGCAGTGCTAGGTTGTCTAGCGGGAGACCGAACACCGGGGAGCTGTTTTTT.